This T cell receptor (beta chain) was retrieved from a study of blood T cell repertoires in COVID-19. Study details: From T cells, B-cell-depleted T cells, or PBMCs came the material, which was cDNA or gDNA.

This clone appeared a single time. CDR3 length: 13 amino acids. J gave up 7 bases and V 9 bases, and 11 bases lay outside the gene matches. Germline CDR1 reads PRHDT; CDR2 reads FYEKMQ (reference sequence). In the original analysis: Using reference gene primer amplification, nucleated cell counts were estimated. Profiling relied on immunoSEQ multiplex PCR, and the TCRdb table lists in-frame clones only, not all of them. Clone size and V and J calls were adopted from that table, with D and trimming inferred from the DNA. The repertoire holds roughly 120,000 clones, with roughly nine tenths as singletons.

The material sequenced was peripheral blood. The origin of this receptor is a human donor with active COVID-19. The donor label of this sample is uncertain. V and J are TRBV13 and TRBJ1-2; 7 bases map to TRBD1. In DNA, the CDR3 is TGTGCCAGTTCGGGACAGATGCTTGGTGGCTACACCTTC. This translates into CASSGQMLGGYTF.